This T cell receptor (beta chain) was captured by sequencing in a study of blood T cell repertoires in COVID-19. The overall study: The United States, Italy and Spain provided the acute and convalescent COVID-19 samples.

Trimming took 4 bases from V and 7 from J; bases not matched to a gene: 13. The CDR3 is made up of 17 amino acids. Looked up from germline, CDR1 is SGHTA and CDR2 is FQGNSA. Profiled with immunoSEQ multiplex PCR; TCRdb holds only in-frame clones, not every one. Of more than 90,000 clones listed, over 80% were seen once; the top ten hold 15% to 20%. The sequencing sample was made of peripheral blood. The J gene is TRBJ1-3, the V gene TRBV7-2; 10 bases match TRBD1. The origin of this receptor is a man older than 75 with acute or convalescent COVID-19. The CDR3 here is CASSSQAPTGGGNTIYF. The CDR3 DNA follows: TGTGCCAGCAGCTCCCAAGCTCCGACAGGGGGCGGGAACACCATATATTTT.